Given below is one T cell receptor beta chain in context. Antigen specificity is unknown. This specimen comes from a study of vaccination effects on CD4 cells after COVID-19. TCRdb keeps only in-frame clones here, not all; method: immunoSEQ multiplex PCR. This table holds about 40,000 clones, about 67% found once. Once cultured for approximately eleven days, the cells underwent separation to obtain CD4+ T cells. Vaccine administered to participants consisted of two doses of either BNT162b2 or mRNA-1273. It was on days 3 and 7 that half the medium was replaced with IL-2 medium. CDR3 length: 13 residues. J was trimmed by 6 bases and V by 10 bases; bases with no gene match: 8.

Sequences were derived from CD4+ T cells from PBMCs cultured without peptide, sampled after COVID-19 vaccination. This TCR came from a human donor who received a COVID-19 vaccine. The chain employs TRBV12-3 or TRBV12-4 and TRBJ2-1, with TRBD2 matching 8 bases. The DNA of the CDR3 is TGTGCCACGCAAGCGGGAGCCGTCAATGAGCAGTTCTTC. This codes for CATQAGAVNEQFF.